The clone carrying this T cell receptor beta chain has only one observation. This specimen comes from a study of shared clonotypes between healthy human individuals. The length of the CDR3 is 15 residues. Trimming removed 0 bases at V and 0 bases at J, with 7 bases between. Germline-derived CDR1 and CDR2 are SGHRS and YFSETQ. Sequencing was performed with immunoSEQ multiplex PCR; in TCRdb, only in-frame clones are kept and a portion is missing. This sample carries roughly 2.5 million clones, 85% to 95% of them seen once, and the ten largest clones take around 0.14%. The sequence was obtained from a man between 18 and 35 years old in good health. The V and J genes are TRBV5-1 and TRBJ2-4; D is uncertain. Sequences were obtained from naive CD4+ T cells sorted from blood. Described subset: CD45RA+ positively selected. The CDR3 loop is CASSLEGSAKNIQYF. Written as DNA, the CDR3 is TGCGCCAGCAGCTTGGAAGGTTCAGCCAAAAACATTCAGTACTTC.